This passage covers 11 T cell receptor beta chains from one sample sequenced in a study of immune cell composition in non-small cell lung cancer. Sequenced by immunoSEQ multiplex PCR; TCRdb stores in-frame clones only, minus some. This sample has about 3,700 clones, with 65% to 80% found just once. The sequenced sample consisted of lung tumor tissue. The receptor source for this set is a human donor with non-small cell lung cancer.

The chain links TRBV4-3 to TRBJ2-7; D perhaps matches TRBD1 (5 bases). The CDR3 has 16 residues. Germline lookup yields CDR1 LGHNA and CDR2 YSLEER. V was pared by 3 bases and J by 5 bases, with 20 bases between. Here the CDR3 DNA reads TGCGCCAGCAGCCACCCTGCCCCAGGGAAAGTCGACGAGCAGTACTTC. Amino acid sequence: CASSHPAPGKVDEQYF.

On this clone itself: One end of the junction is discordant with germline, which a read error may explain. This rearrangement joins TRBV10-3 to TRBJ1-2; possible D gene TRBD1, 6 bases. Germline V lookup: CDR1 ENHRY, CDR2 SYGVKD. The CDR3 length is 14 residues. The CDR3 spells CASSEYTGIYGYTF. The CDR3 coding sequence is TGTGCCAGCAGTGAATATACAGGGATCTATGGCTACACCTTC.

The V and J genes are TRBV5-1 and TRBJ2-1; D remains ambiguous. The V and J ends lost 0 bases and 5 bases respectively, with 12 bases between them. The CDR3 has 15 residues. Germline V CDR1 and CDR2: SGHRS, YFSETQ. Here the CDR3 DNA reads TGCGCCAGCAGCTTGGGACTCCAACCCCACAATGAGCAGTTCTTC. It translates to CASSLGLQPHNEQFF.

The chain is built from TRBV5-4 and TRBJ2-1, with D maybe TRBD2 (5 bases). From germline, CDR1 is SGHNT and CDR2 YYREEE (reference sequence). The V end lost 3 bases, the J end lost 1 base, and 11 bases lay between the germline ends. This CDR3 spans 15 amino acids. CDR3 region: CASSSERLSYNEQFF. The DNA for the CDR3 is TGTGCCAGCAGCTCGGAGCGGCTGTCCTACAATGAGCAGTTCTTC.

The chain combines TRBV11-2 with TRBJ2-7; D unclear. The CDR3 is 11 residues long. Germline V CDR1 and CDR2: SGHAT, FQNNGV. V was shortened by 2 bases and J by 5 bases, with 4 bases between the two germline ends. The CDR3 nucleotides are TGTGCCAGCAGCTTAAGCCACGAGCAGTACTTC. This codes for CASSLSHEQYF.

This clone came up a few times. The chain couples TRBV7-9 to TRBJ1-2, with a possible D match to TRBD1 (5 bases). Trimming took off 5 bases at V and 7 bases at J, with 20 bases between the two ends. CDR1 and CDR2 (germline): SEHNR, FQNEAQ (reference sequence). This CDR3 spans 15 amino acids. CDR3 nucleotides: TGTGCCAGCAGCCCACGACAGCGGGGGGAGAGTGGCTACACCTTC. The encoded protein is CASSPRQRGESGYTF.

J is TRBJ2-5 and V is TRBV6-5, with TRBD1 as a possible D gene (6 bases). Trimming shortened V by 4 bases and J by 1 base, and 13 bases separated the two germline ends. Per the germline V gene, CDR1 is MNHEY and CDR2 is SVGAGI. CDR3 length equals 15 residues. CDR3 in amino acids: CASSSGQPTQETQYF. The CDR3 DNA follows: TGTGCCAGCAGTTCAGGACAGCCTACCCAAGAGACCCAGTACTTC.

This clone has a single count. The chain employs TRBV19 and TRBJ2-4; 7 bases align to TRBD1. J was trimmed by 16 bases and V by 2 bases; bases with no gene match: 14. This CDR3 is built from 14 residues. CDR1 LNHDA and CDR2 SQIVND come from the germline V gene (reference sequence). CDR3 residues: CASSIQFQVRGFYF. The CDR3 coding sequence is TGTGCCAGTAGTATACAATTTCAGGTCAGGGGGTTCTACTTC.

The V and J genes are TRBV4-1 and TRBJ2-7; 12 bases map to TRBD2. The CDR3 runs to 15 residues. CDR1 is MGHRA, CDR2 YSYEKL, per germline. Unmatched junction bases numbered 6, after V lost 0 bases and J lost 9 bases. Here the CDR3 reads CASSQELSTSGRQYF. CDR3 DNA sequence: TGCGCCAGCAGCCAAGAATTGTCGACTAGCGGGAGGCAGTACTTC.

This chain uses TRBV19 with TRBJ1-1; D possibly corresponds to TRBD1 (6 bases). V was clipped by 8 bases and J by 0 bases, with 10 bases between them. CDR1 is LNHDA, CDR2 SQIVND, per germline (reference sequence). CDR3 size: 13 residues. DNA for the CDR3: TGTGCCAGTCAAAACAGGGTGAACACTGAAGCTTTCTTT. It specifies CASQNRVNTEAFF.

The chain is built from TRBV28 and TRBJ2-4, with D possibly matching TRBD1 (5 bases). The germline gives CDR1 MDHEN, CDR2 SYDVKM. V was pared by 8 bases and J by 2 bases, with 19 bases between. The CDR3 is 16 residues long. As DNA, the CDR3 is TGTGCCAGCGCGACGGTAGGGGCTGTGACCAAAAACATTCAGTACTTC. Protein sequence: CASATVGAVTKNIQYF.